A single sample gave rise to the 25 T cell receptor beta chains below, sequenced in a study of cytomegalovirus exposure and HLA in healthy donors (dated by TCRdb to the late 2010s). Library preparation employed the immunoSEQ multiplex PCR assay. The multiplex PCR relied on a mix of 60 forward primers for TCR Vbeta segments and 13 reverse primers for TCR Jbeta segments. TCRdb re-hosts the immuneACCESS table, in-frame sequences only. Its copies lack some clones; in the studies checked, an unresolved V gene accounts for under half of them, and the cause for the rest is not known. The sample table holds roughly 120,000 clones, of which roughly four fifths were seen once. The ten top clones hold 11% of the sample. Input material: PBMCs. Receptors originate from a male donor in good health and CMV-seropositive.

A few counts support this clone. The rearrangement uses TRBV15 and TRBJ1-2, with 9 nucleotides matching TRBD1. Germline CDR1 and CDR2: LNHNV and YYDKDF (reference sequence). The CDR3 extends over 15 amino acids. The trim removed 5 bases at V and 5 bases at J, leaving 9 bases unmatched. The CDR3 loop is CATSGGTGRAYGYTF. CDR3 nucleotide sequence: TGTGCCACCAGCGGAGGGACAGGGCGCGCGTATGGCTACACCTTC.

The chain employs TRBV5-4 and TRBJ2-1; 11 nucleotides line up with TRBD2. J was trimmed by 5 bases and V by 0 bases; bases with no gene match: 10. CDR3 length: 18 amino acids. The germline V gene encodes CDR1 SGHNT and CDR2 YYREEE (reference sequence). This chain's CDR3 is CASSLEGVTSGINNEQFF. The DNA of the CDR3 is TGTGCCAGCAGCTTGGAGGGGGTGACTAGCGGGATAAACAATGAGCAGTTCTTC.

V usage is TRBV28 and J usage is TRBJ2-1, with a weak D call TRBD1 (6 bases). The CDR3 runs 15 residues. Germline lookup yields CDR1 MDHEN and CDR2 SYDVKM. The V gene lost 2 bases and the J gene lost 5 bases, with 13 bases spanning the gap. CDR3 sequence: CASSLGDIYHNEQFF. For the CDR3, the DNA is TGTGCCAGCAGTTTAGGGGACATATATCACAATGAGCAGTTCTTC.

This sequence joins TRBV11-2 and TRBJ2-5, with D unresolved. There are 15 residues in the CDR3. Germline V gives CDR1 SGHAT, CDR2 FQNNGV. Trimming pared 0 bases from V and 5 bases from J, leaving 13 bases between. For the CDR3, the DNA is TGTGCCAGCAGCTTAGAGGCTAGTTCCCCTGAGACCCAGTACTTC. Residues: CASSLEASSPETQYF.

The V call is TRBV19, the J call TRBJ2-2; 14 bases agree with TRBD2. This CDR3 region has 18 residues. V dropped 4 bases and J dropped 4; count of bases not matched to a gene: 8. The germline V gene encodes CDR1 LNHDA and CDR2 SQIVND (reference sequence). CDR3 DNA sequence: TGTGCCAGTAGTAGGTTCGGGACTAGCGGGAGTGGCACCGGGGAGCTGTTTTTT. This gives the protein CASSRFGTSGSGTGELFF.

This chain uses TRBV5-1 with TRBJ1-1; 10 positions match TRBD1. The CDR3 is made up of 15 amino acids. J gave up 0 bases and V 5 bases, and 4 bases lay outside the gene matches. The germline V gene has CDR1 SGHRS and CDR2 YFSETQ. CDR3 residues: CASREGQGMNTEAFF. DNA for the CDR3: TGCGCCAGCAGGGAGGGACAGGGGATGAACACTGAAGCTTTCTTT.

The chain's CDR3 is CASTPLAQFLNGYTF. CDR3 sequence (DNA): TGTGCCAGCACCCCCCTTGCACAGTTTTTAAATGGCTACACCTTC. This chain links TRBV28 with TRBJ1-2; D unclear. The CDR3 sequence is 15 residues long. Germline V gene data show CDR1 as MDHEN and CDR2 as SYDVKM. The V gene lost 7 bases and the J gene lost 6 bases, with 21 bases spanning the gap.

The chain employs TRBV15 and TRBJ2-3; 9 bases line up with TRBD2. Germline assignment: CDR1 LNHNV and CDR2 YYDKDF (reference sequence). CDR3 size: 15 residues. J lost 2 bases, V lost 3 bases, and 3 bases had no gene match. The CDR3 coding sequence is TGTGCCACCAGCAGGCGGGAGGGGATCACAGATACGCAGTATTTT. The encoded protein is CATSRREGITDTQYF. The full variable domain, completed using reference TRBV15 and TRBJ2-3, is DAMVIQNPRYQVTQFGKPVTLSCSQTLNHNVMYWYQQKSSQAPKLLFHYYDKDFNNEADTPDNFQSRRPNTSFCFLDIRSPGLGDTAMYLCATSRREGITDTQYFGPGTRLTVL.

The chain recombines TRBV6-4 with TRBJ2-1, with D perhaps matching TRBD1 (5 bases). V was shortened by 0 bases and J by 6 bases, with 12 bases between the two germline ends. There are 15 residues in the CDR3. Germline CDR1 reads MRHNA; CDR2 reads SNTAGT. This CDR3 is CASSDSPTAFNEQFF. As DNA, the CDR3 is TGTGCCAGCAGTGACTCTCCGACAGCCTTCAATGAGCAGTTCTTC.

The chain carries TRBV7-9 and TRBJ1-5, with a weak D call TRBD1 (5 bases). V was cut by 5 bases and J by 6 bases, with 14 bases left in between. Looked up from germline, CDR1 is SEHNR and CDR2 is FQNEAQ (reference sequence). This CDR3 comprises 14 residues. In DNA form, the CDR3 reads TGTGCCAGCAGCGCCCGAGGGGAGGGTCAGCCCCAGCATTTT. Its translation: CASSARGEGQPQHF.

The rearrangement uses TRBV11-1 and TRBJ2-5; 12 bases match TRBD1. The CDR3 has 18 residues. Unmatched junction bases numbered 10, after V lost 0 bases and J lost 5 bases. Germline V CDR1 and CDR2: SGHAT, FQDESV (reference sequence). CDR3 region: CASSLAARDRGLLETQYF. The CDR3, as DNA: TGTGCCAGCAGCTTAGCGGCGAGGGACAGGGGGCTCCTGGAGACCCAGTACTTC.

The chain couples TRBV5-5 to TRBJ1-4; D might be TRBD1 (6 bases). Trimming took off 4 bases at V and 4 bases at J, with 14 bases between the two ends. The length of the CDR3 is 15 residues. Germline V gene lookup returns CDR1 SGHKS and CDR2 YYEKEE (reference sequence). The CDR3, as DNA: TGTGCCAGCAGCGACCGGGACAATTTTAATGAAAAACTGTTTTTT. It translates to CASSDRDNFNEKLFF.

This clone was recorded once. The chain joins TRBV6-1 to TRBJ2-3; 14 positions match TRBD2. Germline-derived CDR1 and CDR2 are MNHNS and SASEGT. After removal of 2 bases from V and 2 bases from J, the junction contained 6 bases not matched to a gene. The CDR3 has 18 residues. For the CDR3, the DNA is TGTGCCAGCAGTGAAACCGGACTAGCGGGAGGCCACACAGATACGCAGTATTTT. Amino acids: CASSETGLAGGHTDTQYF.

This chain links TRBV27 with TRBJ2-3; tentatively, D is TRBD2 (6 bases). The CDR3 extends over 15 amino acids. V lost 3 bases and J lost 4, with 14 bases in between. Germline values: CDR1 MNHEY, CDR2 SMNVEV (reference sequence). The CDR3 DNA reads as TGTGCCAGCAGTTTGTTTGCGGGAAGGGCAGATACGCAGTATTTT. Its translation is CASSLFAGRADTQYF.

The genes are TRBV5-6 and TRBJ2-1; D perhaps matches TRBD1 (5 bases). Germline values: CDR1 SGHDT, CDR2 YYEEEE. Trimming removed 1 base from V and 3 bases from J, with 8 bases in between. The CDR3 sequence is 14 residues long. The CDR3 coding sequence is TGTGCCAGCAGCTTGCCTACAGGCTACAATGAGCAGTTCTTC. Its protein product is CASSLPTGYNEQFF.

This chain uses TRBV30 with TRBJ2-2; no firm D call. The CDR3 loop spans 13 amino acids. CDR1 is GTSNPN and CDR2 is SVGIG in the germline V gene (reference sequence). Between the trimmed V and J ends, which lost 2 bases and 0 bases, there was a span of 4 bases. CDR3 DNA sequence: TGTGCCTGGAGTCGCGCGAACACCGGGGAGCTGTTTTTT. Protein: CAWSRANTGELFF.

A single count supports this clone. The gene calls are TRBV27 and TRBJ2-2; 7 nucleotides align to TRBD2. There are 13 residues in the CDR3. V was clipped by 2 bases and J by 6 bases; unmatched bases: 0. Germline loops: CDR1 MNHEY, CDR2 SMNVEV (reference sequence). The chain's CDR3 is CASSLAGAGELFF. The CDR3 DNA follows: TGTGCCAGCAGTTTAGCGGGAGCCGGGGAGCTGTTTTTT.

This clone was seen a single time. The chain links TRBV10-3 to TRBJ1-5, with a weak D call TRBD1 (5 bases). V was trimmed by 8 bases and J by 6 bases, leaving 14 bases between them. The CDR3 has 13 residues. Germline V gene data show CDR1 as ENHRY and CDR2 as SYGVKD. This CDR3 reads CAIQATGRQPQHF. The CDR3 DNA reads TGTGCCATCCAGGCAACAGGACGTCAGCCCCAGCATTTT.

This chain links TRBV7-9 with TRBJ2-3; a weak D match, TRBD2 (6 bases). The CDR3 runs 16 residues. Germline CDR1 SEHNR, CDR2 FQNEAQ (reference sequence). The V end lost 4 bases, the J end lost 0 bases, and 14 bases lay between the germline ends. Here the CDR3 DNA reads TGTGCCAGCAGCTCCGTATCCGGGACTAGCACAGATACGCAGTATTTT. Residues: CASSSVSGTSTDTQYF.

The V gene is TRBV9, the J gene TRBJ2-5; D is possibly TRBD2 (5 bases). The end of the DNA aligns better with TRBJ2-7, so the J call may be wrong. There are 15 residues in the CDR3. Per the germline V gene, CDR1 is SGDLS and CDR2 is YYNGEE. CDR3 region: CASSVAEGMSYEQYF. DNA for the CDR3: TGTGCCAGCAGCGTAGCCGAGGGAATGTCCTACGAGCAGTACTTC.

This clone was seen a few times. The chain has TRBV4-2 and TRBJ2-5; possibly TRBD2 for D (5 bases). The V gene lost 4 bases and the J gene lost 3 bases, with 15 bases spanning the gap. This CDR3 contains 15 residues. Germline V gene data show CDR1 as LGHNA and CDR2 as YNFKEQ. CDR3 in DNA: TGTGCCAGCAGCCCTCAACAGCGGACGGAAGAGACCCAGTACTTC. As protein: CASSPQQRTEETQYF.

The chain is built from TRBV23-1 and TRBJ1-2, with D possibly TRBD1 on 5 matching bases. Being an ORF, TRBV23-1 has a function that is uncertain. V gave up 7 bases and J gave up 8 bases, with 14 bases separating them. This CDR3 has 12 residues. The CDR3 nucleotides read TGCGCCAGCACGCGGGACTGCTCCGGCTACACCTTC. Translating it yields CASTRDCSGYTF.

The chain joins TRBV18 to TRBJ2-7, with 8 bases fitting TRBD2. V lost 6 bases, J lost 7 bases, and 8 bases stayed unmatched. Germline CDR1 KGHSH, CDR2 LQKENI. There are 13 residues in the CDR3. CDR3 sequence reads: CASSPGREAEQYF. CDR3 in DNA: TGTGCCAGCTCGCCCGGGCGGGAGGCTGAGCAGTACTTC.

V is TRBV9 and J is TRBJ2-7, with TRBD2 matching 7 bases. The germline gives CDR1 SGDLS, CDR2 YYNGEE. The junction had 9 bases not matched to a gene; V was cut back by 0 bases and J by 6 bases. The CDR3 is 15 amino acids. The CDR3 spells CASSVAWGRDAEQYF. In DNA form, the CDR3 reads TGTGCCAGCAGCGTAGCATGGGGGAGGGATGCCGAGCAGTACTTC.

The chain is built from TRBV5-5 and TRBJ1-5; D may be TRBD1 (5 bases). This CDR3 contains 13 residues. Germline V gene lookup returns CDR1 SGHKS and CDR2 YYEKEE (reference sequence). Trimming cost V 0 bases and J 4 bases, with 5 bases left between them. CDR3 region: CASSLDRNQPQHF. Here the CDR3 DNA reads TGTGCCAGCAGCTTGGACAGGAATCAGCCCCAGCATTTT. Full variable domain (rest looked up from reference TRBV5-5 and TRBJ1-5): DAGVTQSPTHLIKTRGQQVTLRCSPISGHKSVSWYQQVLGQGPQFIFQYYEKEERGRGNFPDRFSARQFPNYSSELNVNALLLGDSALYLCASSLDRNQPQHFGDGTRLSIL.